Each of the 30 T cell receptor beta chains below was sequenced from the same sample in a study of blood T cell repertoires in COVID-19. Profiled with immunoSEQ multiplex PCR; TCRdb holds only in-frame clones, not every one. The sample has tens of thousands of clones; 73% are singletons. Sequenced: peripheral blood. Receptors were obtained from a woman aged 70 to 79 with acute or convalescent COVID-19.

This chain uses TRBV24-1 with TRBJ1-1, with D hard to call. Germline V gives CDR1 KGHDR, CDR2 SFDVKD. There are 15 residues in the CDR3. V gave up 4 bases and J gave up 1 base, with 12 bases separating them. The CDR3 spells CATSEAGLKNTEAFF. Written as DNA, the CDR3 is TGTGCCACCAGTGAGGCTGGACTGAAGAACACTGAAGCTTTCTTT.

The CDR3: CAIRQGAGNEQFF. The CDR3 bases are TGTGCCATCAGGCAGGGGGCAGGAAATGAGCAGTTCTTC. The chain recombines TRBV10-3 with TRBJ2-1, with TRBD1 matching 8 bases. The germline gives CDR1 ENHRY, CDR2 SYGVKD. With V trimmed by 6 bases and J by 7 bases, 5 bases remained unmatched. The CDR3 contains 13 residues.

This rearrangement joins TRBV4-2 to TRBJ2-4; TRBD1 matches 8 bases. The germline CDR1 and CDR2 sequences are LGHNA and YNFKEQ. V trimming: 1 base; J trimming: 9 bases; junction bases outside the gene matches: 8. The CDR3 is made up of 15 amino acids. The CDR3 sequence is CASSQAFGTGRIQYF. The CDR3 bases are TGTGCCAGCAGCCAAGCTTTCGGGACAGGCCGCATTCAGTACTTC.

This chain uses TRBV10-3 with TRBJ2-5, with D possibly TRBD2 on 7 matching bases. Per the germline V gene, CDR1 is ENHRY and CDR2 is SYGVKD. This CDR3 region has 14 residues. With 6 bases removed from V and 1 base from J, the gap between germline ends came to 12 bases. CDR3 loop: CAISAGARQETQYF. The CDR3 region has the DNA TGTGCCATCAGCGCGGGGGCGCGCCAAGAGACCCAGTACTTC.

The chain is built from TRBV2 and TRBJ2-1; no clear D. With 6 bases removed from V and 0 bases from J, the gap between germline ends came to 12 bases. CDR1 and CDR2 (germline): SNHLY, FYNNEI. The CDR3 extends over 15 amino acids. The CDR3 DNA reads as TGTGCCAGCAGACGCAGCGAGAGCTCCTACAATGAGCAGTTCTTC. Translation: CASRRSESSYNEQFF.

This rearrangement joins TRBV19 to TRBJ1-5, with D possibly matching TRBD1 (5 bases). With 4 bases removed from V and 2 bases from J, the gap between germline ends came to 12 bases. The germline V gene has CDR1 LNHDA and CDR2 SQIVND (reference sequence). The CDR3 totals 15 residues. The CDR3 DNA reads as TGTGCCAGTAGTAAATTGGGGGGTGGCAATCAGCCCCAGCATTTT. The encoded protein is CASSKLGGGNQPQHF.

This chain connects TRBV6-1 to TRBJ2-2; 10 bases match TRBD2. The V gene end was trimmed by 2 bases and the J gene end by 4 bases; junction bases not matched to a gene: 7. The germline V gene has CDR1 MNHNS and CDR2 SASEGT. The CDR3 sequence is 17 residues long. CDR3: CASSEILAGVPTGELFF. The DNA for the CDR3 is TGTGCCAGCAGTGAAATCCTAGCGGGGGTCCCCACCGGGGAGCTGTTTTTT.

The chain carries TRBV5-4 and TRBJ1-2, with D unresolved. Germline V gives CDR1 SGHNT, CDR2 YYREEE (reference sequence). There are 12 residues in the CDR3. The CDR3: CVEGSSNYGYTF. The CDR3 DNA reads TGTGTCGAAGGGAGTTCTAACTATGGCTACACCTTC.

The V and J genes are TRBV19 and TRBJ1-6; D unclear. Per the germline V gene, CDR1 is LNHDA and CDR2 is SQIVND (reference sequence). V lost 4 bases to trimming and J lost 4 bases, with 17 bases between them. CDR3 length equals 17 residues. CDR3 loop: CASSTAGSALYNSPLHF. For the CDR3, the DNA is TGTGCCAGTAGTACCGCGGGGTCGGCGTTATATAATTCACCCCTCCACTTT.

This clone has just a few counts. The chain carries TRBV12-3 or TRBV12-4 and TRBJ1-2; D unresolved. The CDR3 has 13 residues. Trimming cost V 1 base and J 8 bases, with 11 bases left between them. DNA of the CDR3: TGTGCCAGCAGTTTAGTCCCAACCGGGGGCTACACCTTC. It codes for CASSLVPTGGYTF.

This rearrangement joins TRBV11-3 to TRBJ2-5; a weak D match, TRBD2 (5 bases). The germline V gene has CDR1 SGHNT and CDR2 YENEEA. This CDR3 comprises 16 residues. With 5 bases removed from V and 5 bases from J, the gap between germline ends came to 21 bases. CDR3 DNA: TGTGCCAGCAGCCCAACCAGAGAGGGTTTGGGGGAGACCCAGTACTTC. This sequence encodes CASSPTREGLGETQYF.

V usage is TRBV9 and J usage is TRBJ1-5, with TRBD1 matching 8 bases. The CDR3 covers 16 residues. Trimming cost V 4 bases and J 0 bases; bases outside gene matches: 6. Germline V gene data show CDR1 as SGDLS and CDR2 as YYNGEE. The CDR3 here is CASSSGQGFSNQPQHF. The CDR3 nucleotides read TGTGCCAGCAGCTCCGGACAGGGCTTTAGCAATCAGCCCCAGCATTTT. The whole variable domain, remainder taken from reference TRBV9 and TRBJ1-5, is DSGVTQTPKHLITATGQRVTLRCSPRSGDLSVYWYQQSLDQGLQFLIQYYNGEERAKGNILERFSAQQFPDLHSELNLSSLELGDSALYFCASSSGQGFSNQPQHFGDGTRLSIL.

This clone was observed once. The rearrangement links TRBV12-3 or TRBV12-4 to TRBJ2-2, with D possibly being TRBD1 (6 bases). This CDR3 region has 13 residues. V dropped 6 bases and J dropped 4 bases, with 9 bases sitting between them. The CDR3 bases are TGTGCCAGCAGACGGGACATCACCGGGGAGCTGTTTTTT. Translation gives CASRRDITGELFF.

This sequence joins TRBV10-1 and TRBJ1-1; a weak D match, TRBD1 (6 bases). In germline, CDR1 is WNHNN, CDR2 SYGVQD (reference sequence). The CDR3 contains 16 residues. Trimming pared 5 bases from V and 6 bases from J, leaving 22 bases between. The CDR3 sequence: CASSPEPGTKRAEAFF. DNA of the CDR3: TGCGCCAGCAGTCCCGAGCCCGGGACAAAAAGGGCTGAAGCTTTCTTT.

J is TRBJ1-1 and V is TRBV19, with no clear D. Trimming took 5 bases from V and 1 from J, leaving 8 bases between them. The V gene's germline CDR1 is LNHDA and CDR2 SQIVND (reference sequence). CDR3 length: 13 amino acids. CDR3 DNA: TGTGCCAGTAGTTGGTCAGAGAACACTGAAGCTTTCTTT. Encoded protein: CASSWSENTEAFF.

The chain couples TRBV5-1 to TRBJ1-2; D is perhaps TRBD1 (6 bases). Germline CDR1 reads SGHRS; CDR2 reads YFSETQ. V was cut by 7 bases and J by 5 bases, with 21 bases left in between. The CDR3 spans 15 residues. This chain's CDR3 is CASGAGGGDRYGYTF. The CDR3 DNA reads as TGCGCCAGCGGGGCCGGCGGGGGCGACAGATATGGCTACACCTTC.

The gene calls are TRBV5-1 and TRBJ2-1; TRBD2 is a possible D gene (5 bases). Germline loops: CDR1 SGHRS, CDR2 YFSETQ. This CDR3 is 18 amino acids long. The germline V and J ends were trimmed by 1 base and 1 base, with 18 bases remaining between them. As DNA, the CDR3 is TGCGCCAGCAGCTTGCGTCCCGGGGTTAGTTCGTCCTACAATGAGCAGTTCTTC. It translates to CASSLRPGVSSSYNEQFF.

V and J are TRBV18 and TRBJ1-3; TRBD1 might be the D (5 bases). Germline loops: CDR1 KGHSH, CDR2 LQKENI. V was shortened by 2 bases and J by 0 bases, with 8 bases between the two germline ends. The CDR3 loop spans 15 amino acids. The CDR3 loop reads CASSPDRVSGNTIYF. The CDR3 coding sequence is TGTGCCAGCTCACCAGACAGAGTCTCTGGAAACACCATATATTTT.

V usage is TRBV6-4 and J usage is TRBJ2-1, with D tentatively TRBD1 (5 bases). The CDR3 loop spans 13 amino acids. The ends were cut back, 5 bases at V and 8 bases at J, with 13 bases in the middle. Germline CDR1 reads MRHNA; CDR2 reads SNTAGT. CDR3 in amino acids: CASSCPGCHEQFF. The CDR3 nucleotides read TGTGCCAGCAGTTGTCCAGGGTGCCATGAGCAGTTCTTC.

The V gene is TRBV7-3, the J gene TRBJ2-2; TRBD1 might be the D (6 bases). The CDR3 consists of 17 residues. Germline assignment: CDR1 SGHTA and CDR2 FQGTGA. V lost 2 bases, J lost 0 bases, and 13 bases lay in between. Written as DNA, the CDR3 is TGTGCCAGCAGCTTAGAGGGGGTCACTGCGAACACCGGGGAGCTGTTTTTT. Protein product: CASSLEGVTANTGELFF.

The chain couples TRBV5-6 to TRBJ1-2; TRBD1 matches 7 bases. Germline loops: CDR1 SGHDT, CDR2 YYEEEE. This CDR3 spans 15 amino acids. Trimming cost V 1 base and J 1 base; bases outside gene matches: 4. The chain's CDR3 is CASSLQGVSNYGYTF. DNA for the CDR3: TGTGCCAGCAGCTTGCAGGGGGTTAGTAACTATGGCTACACCTTC.

This sequence joins TRBV4-1 and TRBJ2-2; D is perhaps TRBD2 (5 bases). The germline V gene has CDR1 MGHRA and CDR2 YSYEKL. With 3 bases removed from V and 5 bases from J, the gap between germline ends came to 13 bases. This CDR3 comprises 15 residues. The DNA for the CDR3 is TGCGCCAGCAGCCAGCGGGTAGTAGGAACCGGGGAGCTGTTTTTT. Amino acids: CASSQRVVGTGELFF.

There are many counts of this clone. The chain joins TRBV7-3 to TRBJ2-2; D is unclear. Germline CDR1 is SGHTA and CDR2 is FQGTGA. This CDR3 region has 14 residues. V was clipped by 3 bases and J by 5 bases, with 10 bases between them. The CDR3 sequence is CASSLMPETGELFF. The CDR3 DNA follows: TGTGCCAGCAGCTTGATGCCGGAGACCGGGGAGCTGTTTTTT.

A few counts support this clone. V is TRBV7-2 and J is TRBJ2-5; tentatively, D is TRBD1 (6 bases). Trimming cost V 4 bases and J 3 bases, with 15 bases left between them. From germline, CDR1 is SGHTA and CDR2 FQGNSA. The CDR3 is made up of 15 amino acids. CDR3 sequence reads: CASSYNTGIEETQYF. CDR3 bases: TGTGCCAGCAGCTATAACACAGGGATAGAAGAGACCCAGTACTTC.

In nucleotides, the CDR3 is TGTGCCTCAGCATTTAAGGGACAGGGGAACACTGAAGCTTTCTTT. Residues: CASAFKGQGNTEAFF. This chain uses TRBV30 with TRBJ1-1; TRBD1 matches at 9 bases. Per germline, CDR1 GTSNPN and CDR2 SVGIG (reference sequence). The trim removed 7 bases at V and 1 base at J, leaving 10 bases unmatched. CDR3 length: 15 amino acids.

CDR3 nucleotide sequence: TGCGCCAGCAGCCAAGGAACAGGGACCTATGGCTACACCTTC. Its protein is CASSQGTGTYGYTF. The J gene is TRBJ1-2, the V gene TRBV4-1, with D possibly being TRBD1 (6 bases). Germline CDR1 is MGHRA and CDR2 is YSYEKL. V lost 1 base, J lost 4 bases, and 10 bases lay in between. The CDR3 totals 14 residues.

The chain joins TRBV19 to TRBJ1-4; D is unresolved. Germline-derived CDR1 and CDR2 are LNHDA and SQIVND (reference sequence). V dropped 5 bases and J dropped 0 bases, with 10 bases sitting between them. There are 15 residues in the CDR3. The DNA of the CDR3 is TGTGCCAGTAGTCCCAGACGGGCAACTAATGAAAAACTGTTTTTT. As protein: CASSPRRATNEKLFF. The full variable domain, with the rest looked up from reference TRBV19 and TRBJ1-4, is DGGITQSPKYLFRKEGQNVTLSCEQNLNHDAMYWYRQDPGQGLRLIYYSQIVNDFQKGDIAEGYSVSREKKESFPLTVTSAQKNPTAFYLCASSPRRATNEKLFFGSGTQLSVL.

The J gene is TRBJ1-5, the V gene TRBV4-2, with 7 bases fitting TRBD1. Germline V gene data show CDR1 as LGHNA and CDR2 as YNFKEQ. The CDR3 is made up of 15 amino acids. V lost 4 bases to trimming and J lost 6 bases; unmatched junction nucleotides: 9. The CDR3 DNA sequence: TGTGCCAGCAGCCCGACAGGGAGTAATCCTCAGCCCCAGCATTTT. It codes for CASSPTGSNPQPQHF.

This chain links TRBV2 with TRBJ1-4; 9 bases are a match to TRBD1. Germline V CDR1 and CDR2: SNHLY, FYNNEI. This CDR3 is built from 14 residues. J gave up 10 bases and V 5 bases, and 8 bases lay outside the gene matches. The DNA of the CDR3 is TGTGCCAGCAGTTCTCGGGACAGGGACGGAAAACTGTTTTTT. Protein sequence: CASSSRDRDGKLFF.

This clone showed up just a few times. The J gene is TRBJ2-7, the V gene TRBV12-1; the table's TRBD2 call for D was not verified on the DNA. TRBV12-1 has pseudogene status. The CDR3 spans 17 residues. CDR3 sequence (DNA): TGTGCCAGCAGCCAGGGACTAGCGGGGGCCCGATTCTACGAGCAGTACGTC. Translating gives CASSQGLAGARFYEQYV.